Listed below are T cell receptor beta chains from one sample, sequenced in a study of T cell responses to AZD1222 COVID-19 vaccine. Clones were sequenced by immunoSEQ multiplex PCR, and TCRdb holds only the in-frame ones, with some missing. The sample lists 140,000 or so clones, roughly nine tenths occurring once. The starting material was peripheral blood, obtained 28 days after the second AZD1222 dose. All receptors come from an adult who received the AZD1222 COVID-19 vaccine. The CDR3 runs from the conserved cysteine through the conserved F or W. D genes are given only for firm matches. Not every row has a clone size; where given, it reads once, few, many or a size class.

cdr3_length: 11; d_call: -; v_call: TRBV27; j_call: TRBJ2-5; clone_size: -; cdr3_nt: TGTGCCAGCAGTTTCGGTGGGACCCAGTACTTC; cdr3_aa: CASSFGGTQYF
cdr3_length: 13; d_call: -; v_call: TRBV5-4; j_call: TRBJ2-2; clone_size: -; cdr3_nt: TGTGCCAGCAGCTTTGGCGAAACCGGGGAGCTGTTTTTT; cdr3_aa: CASSFGETGELFF
cdr3_length: 13; d_call: -; v_call: TRBV19; j_call: TRBJ1-5; clone_size: few; cdr3_nt: TGTGCCAGTACGTTGAATAGCAATCAGCCCCAGCATTTT; cdr3_aa: CASTLNSNQPQHF
cdr3_length: 15; d_call: -; v_call: TRBV11-3; j_call: TRBJ2-3; clone_size: -; cdr3_nt: TGTGCCAGCAGCCAGACCAGGGTTAGAGGGAATACGCAGTATTTT; cdr3_aa: CASSQTRVRGNTQYF
cdr3_length: 14; d_call: TRBD1; v_call: TRBV5-1; j_call: TRBJ1-1; clone_size: -; cdr3_nt: TGCGCCAGCAGCCGGCGAGGGGGCGAAACTGAAGCTTTCTTT; cdr3_aa: CASSRRGGETEAFF
cdr3_length: 14; d_call: -; v_call: TRBV4-1; j_call: TRBJ1-2; clone_size: -; cdr3_nt: TGCGCCAGCAGCCAACTAGGGAACAGGGATGGCTACACCTTC; cdr3_aa: CASSQLGNRDGYTF
cdr3_length: 15; d_call: TRBD2; v_call: TRBV6-5; j_call: TRBJ2-2; clone_size: -; cdr3_nt: TGTGCCAGCACCCCTAGCGGGAGGCGGGTCGGGGAGCTGTTTTTT; cdr3_aa: CASTPSGRRVGELFF
cdr3_length: 19; d_call: -; v_call: TRBV19; j_call: TRBJ1-5; clone_size: -; cdr3_nt: TGTGCCAGTAGTAAAGGTCCCTTGCAGGCCACCTATAGCAATCAGCCCCAGCATTTT; cdr3_aa: CASSKGPLQATYSNQPQHF
cdr3_length: 13; d_call: -; v_call: TRBV30; j_call: TRBJ1-2; clone_size: -; cdr3_nt: TGTGCCTGGAAGCGGGGGGCGCGATATGGCTACACCTTC; cdr3_aa: CAWKRGARYGYTF
cdr3_length: 14; d_call: -; v_call: TRBV6-2/TRBV6-3; j_call: TRBJ1-6; clone_size: -; cdr3_nt: TGTGCCAGCAGTTACATCGCCGCGGGTTCACCCCTCCACTTT; cdr3_aa: CASSYIAAGSPLHF
cdr3_length: 15; d_call: -; v_call: TRBV7-9; j_call: TRBJ2-1; clone_size: -; cdr3_nt: TGTGCCAGCAGCTCGCTACCTAGCTCCTACAATGAGCAGTTCTTC; cdr3_aa: CASSSLPSSYNEQFF
cdr3_length: 14; d_call: -; v_call: TRBV7-8; j_call: TRBJ2-7; clone_size: -; cdr3_nt: TGTGCCAGCAGCTTAGTGACTAGCTCCTACGAGCAGTACTTC; cdr3_aa: CASSLVTSSYEQYF
cdr3_length: 15; d_call: TRBD2; v_call: TRBV27; j_call: TRBJ2-4; clone_size: -; cdr3_nt: TGTGCCAGCAGTAATAGCGGGAGAGCCAAAAACATTCAGTACTTC; cdr3_aa: CASSNSGRAKNIQYF
cdr3_length: 15; d_call: -; v_call: TRBV7-2; j_call: TRBJ1-3; clone_size: -; cdr3_nt: TGTGCCAGCAGCTCCGGATCAGAGATTGGAAACACCATATATTTT; cdr3_aa: CASSSGSEIGNTIYF
cdr3_length: 12; d_call: -; v_call: TRBV21-1; j_call: TRBJ2-1; clone_size: -; cdr3_nt: TGTGCCAGCAGCCCCTGGTACAATGAGCAGTTCTTC; cdr3_aa: CASSPWYNEQFF
cdr3_length: 15; d_call: TRBD2; v_call: TRBV2; j_call: TRBJ2-2; clone_size: -; cdr3_nt: TGTGCCAGCAGGAAGGGGACTAGCGGGACCGGGGAGCTGTTTTTT; cdr3_aa: CASRKGTSGTGELFF
cdr3_length: 15; d_call: -; v_call: TRBV11-2; j_call: TRBJ2-2; clone_size: few; cdr3_nt: TGTGCCAGCAGCTTAGGGGCTTCGAACACCGGGGAGCTGTTTTTT; cdr3_aa: CASSLGASNTGELFF
cdr3_length: 10; d_call: -; v_call: TRBV27; j_call: TRBJ2-5; clone_size: -; cdr3_nt: TGTGCCAGCAGGAAAGAGACCCAGTACTTC; cdr3_aa: CASRKETQYF
cdr3_length: 14; d_call: -; v_call: TRBV4-3; j_call: TRBJ1-1; clone_size: -; cdr3_nt: TGCGCCAGCAGCCGCAAGCCTGAGAACACTGAAGCTTTCTTT; cdr3_aa: CASSRKPENTEAFF
cdr3_length: 12; d_call: -; v_call: TRBV15; j_call: TRBJ1-1; clone_size: -; cdr3_nt: TGTGCCACCAGCAAGGAAGGCGGTGAAGCTTTCTTT; cdr3_aa: CATSKEGGEAFF
cdr3_length: 16; d_call: -; v_call: TRBV9; j_call: TRBJ1-5; clone_size: -; cdr3_nt: TGTGCCAGCAGCAAGGGAGGGGGATTTTCCAATCAGCCCCAGCATTTT; cdr3_aa: CASSKGGGFSNQPQHF
cdr3_length: 16; d_call: -; v_call: TRBV7-9; j_call: TRBJ2-1; clone_size: once; cdr3_nt: TGTGCCAGCAGCACCGGAAGTAACTACGGTTCAAATGAGCAGTTCTTC; cdr3_aa: CASSTGSNYGSNEQFF
cdr3_length: 16; d_call: TRBD1; v_call: TRBV11-2; j_call: TRBJ2-3; clone_size: -; cdr3_nt: TGTGCCAGCAGCTTAATCAGAGGGGGCCGTGGAGATACGCAGTATTTT; cdr3_aa: CASSLIRGGRGDTQYF
cdr3_length: 17; d_call: -; v_call: TRBV5-6; j_call: TRBJ1-1; clone_size: -; cdr3_nt: TGTGCCAGCAGCTTACCCGTCAGACCCCCAATAGTCGCTGAAGCTTTCTTT; cdr3_aa: CASSLPVRPPIVAEAFF
cdr3_length: 13; d_call: -; v_call: TRBV3-1/TRBV3-2; j_call: TRBJ2-7; clone_size: -; cdr3_nt: TGTGCCAGCAGCCAAGGGAAGTCCAACGAGCAGTACTTC; cdr3_aa: CASSQGKSNEQYF
cdr3_length: 16; d_call: TRBD1; v_call: TRBV11-3; j_call: TRBJ1-2; clone_size: -; cdr3_nt: TGTGCCAGCAGCCCCAACCCGGGACAGGGGAACTATGGCTACACCTTC; cdr3_aa: CASSPNPGQGNYGYTF
cdr3_length: 17; d_call: -; v_call: TRBV4-1; j_call: TRBJ1-4; clone_size: few; cdr3_nt: TGCGCCAGCAGCCAAACTCTGGCCGGGAACCTTAATGAAAAACTGTTTTTT; cdr3_aa: CASSQTLAGNLNEKLFF